This T cell receptor (beta chain) was sequenced during a study of shared clonotypes between healthy human individuals. Data came from immunoSEQ multiplex PCR; TCRdb stores just in-frame clones and leaves some out. The sample lists about a million clones, 77% occurring once. Germline-derived CDR1 and CDR2 are PRHDT and FYEKMQ (reference sequence). The V and J ends lost 6 bases and 8 bases, in that order; junction bases with no gene match: 14. The CDR3 spans 16 residues. This chain joins TRBV13 and TRBJ2-1, with 9 positions matching TRBD2. This clonotype was obtained from a man aged 18-30 years in good health. Some clones in this sample may be carry-over from other donors' samples. Sequenced: memory CD4+ T cells from PBMCs. Specified subset: CD45RA-negative fraction. CDR3 DNA sequence: TGTGCCAGCAGTGAAGCGCTTGGTAGCGGGAGCGATGAGCAGTTCTTC. Residues: CASSEALGSGSDEQFF.